The 4 T cell receptor beta chains below were found in one sample sequenced in a study of blood T cell repertoires in COVID-19. Repertoires were generated with immunoSEQ multiplex PCR, while TCRdb's copy carries only in-frame clones and drops some. Among more than 400,000 clones, around 85% were seen once, and the ten largest hold 3% to 4%. Sequencing input: peripheral blood. All receptors derive from a human donor in a cohort sampled during active COVID-19.

The rearrangement links TRBV5-5 to TRBJ2-1, with a tentative D call TRBD1 (6 bases). Germline V gene lookup returns CDR1 SGHKS and CDR2 YYEKEE (reference sequence). CDR3 length: 15 amino acids. Between the trimmed V and J ends, which lost 1 base and 7 bases, there was a span of 15 bases. Written as DNA, the CDR3 is TGTGCCAGCAGCTTGATCCCAGGGGAGAGGAATGAGCAGTTCTTC. This codes for CASSLIPGERNEQFF.

The V call is TRBV7-2, the J call TRBJ1-4; possible D gene TRBD1, 6 bases. Trimming cost V 2 bases and J 12 bases, with 16 bases left between them. Germline V gene lookup returns CDR1 SGHTA and CDR2 FQGNSA. The CDR3 loop spans 14 amino acids. The CDR3 spells CASSLSKGDRQLFF. Written as DNA, the CDR3 is TGTGCCAGCAGCTTATCTAAGGGGGATCGGCAACTGTTTTTT. Based on the CDR3 plus reference TRBV7-2 and TRBJ1-4, the full variable domain is GAGVSQSPSNKVTEKGKDVELRCDPISGHTALYWYRQSLGQGLEFLIYFQGNSAPDKSGLPSDRFSAERTGGSVSTLTIQRTQQEDSAVYLCASSLSKGDRQLFFGSGTQLSVL.

This clone was observed a single time. The genes are TRBV9 and TRBJ2-1, with D perhaps TRBD2 (6 bases). CDR1 and CDR2 (germline): SGDLS, YYNGEE. V gave up 3 bases and J gave up 3 bases, with 19 bases separating them. This CDR3 contains 17 residues. CDR3 sequence (DNA): TGTGCCAGCAGCGACGGCACGGGCGGCGGGATCTACAATGAGCAGTTCTTC. Translating gives CASSDGTGGGIYNEQFF.

The rearrangement uses TRBV19 and TRBJ1-5, with D perhaps matching TRBD1 (6 bases). CDR3 length: 20 residues. The V end was cut by 9 bases, the J end by 0 bases, with 30 bases between. CDR1 LNHDA and CDR2 SQIVND come from the germline V gene (reference sequence). CDR3: CASRDLTRDIGVHSNQPQHF. CDR3 sequence (DNA): TGTGCCAGCAGGGACCTTACACGGGACATCGGAGTTCATAGCAATCAGCCCCAGCATTTT.